The sequence of this T cell receptor beta chain was determined in a study of blood T cells in healthy people across ages. Broader study findings: Since the PBMCs were unsorted, naive and antigen-experienced cells could not be conclusively compared. Diversity was higher, and naive CD4+ cells more numerous, in long-lived donors than in aged donors. Donor CMV status, an unknown factor, possibly confounded changes in expanded clonotypes.

The use of a sample-barcoded 5' primer and a J-beta primer mix characterized a second PCR of about 7 to 12 cycles. All cDNA molecules were each tagged by a template-switch adaptor with 12 random nucleotides. TCRdb fed the 5' RACE reads into MiXCR, producing one record per CDR3 protein. The sample yields about a million distinct CDR3 sequences, 51% seen once. V lost 6 bases to trimming and J lost 6 bases, with 18 bases between them. Germline V gene sequence: CDR1 MNHEY, CDR2 SVGEGT. CDR3 size: 15 residues. In regard to this clonotype: Its antigen is unknown.

This clonotype was sampled from a woman aged 55-69 years in good health. The sequencing sample was made of blood. The rearrangement joins TRBV6-2 or TRBV6-3 to TRBJ2-4; perhaps TRBD2 as D (5 bases). The CDR3 nucleotides read TGTGCCAGCAGCCTCGTGCGAGGGATGGGAAACATTCAGTACTTC. It codes for CASSLVRGMGNIQYF.